These T cell receptor beta chains were read from a single sample in a study of blood T cell repertoires in COVID-19. The protocol was immunoSEQ multiplex PCR, while the TCRdb copy is restricted to in-frame clones and leaves out a portion. Of about 360,000 clones listed, approximately 86% are singletons. The specimen sequenced was peripheral blood. The receptor source for this set is a human donor in a cohort sampled during active COVID-19. CDR3s include the opening cysteine and the closing phenylalanine or tryptophan. The order of the fields is CDR3 protein, CDR3 length, J gene, V gene.

CSASAWGGNEKLFF 14 TRBJ1-4 TRBV29-1
CSAGPRTGYLTDTQYF 16 TRBJ2-3 TRBV29-1
CASSLPTRNNEQFF 14 TRBJ2-1 TRBV7-3
CASSFSRGTQYF 12 TRBJ2-5 TRBV5-4
CATSDSLLVGTGGRYEQYF 19 TRBJ2-7 TRBV24-1
CASSLLDGGEAFF 13 TRBJ1-1 TRBV27
CASSPTGSGDYGYTF 15 TRBJ1-2 TRBV2
CASSVSTGEDSPLHF 15 TRBJ1-6 TRBV2
CASILKGTEPNYGYTF 16 TRBJ1-2 TRBV19
CASSESTGDYYGYTF 15 TRBJ1-2 TRBV25-1
CASSPGGQNTGELFF 15 TRBJ2-2 TRBV2
CASSQQTGEGVEAFF 15 TRBJ1-1 TRBV4-1
CAWRDFRGEGSPLHF 15 TRBJ1-6 TRBV30
CASSGSGGSTEAFF 14 TRBJ1-1 TRBV11-3
CASSPDSPYGYTF 13 TRBJ1-2 TRBV12-3/TRBV12-4
CASRRGQGLTEAFF 14 TRBJ1-1 TRBV11-2
CAWSVRQTGGYTF 13 TRBJ1-2 TRBV30
CASTSPEGQTMQPQHF 16 TRBJ1-5 TRBV28
CASSPLTSGSYEQYF 15 TRBJ2-7 TRBV28
CASRRQGGANVLTF 14 TRBJ2-6 TRBV5-4
CASSWETSSQFF 12 TRBJ2-1 TRBV19
CATSDPFEPGRGTDTQYF 18 TRBJ2-3 TRBV24-1
CASSFGTDSFNEKLFF 16 TRBJ1-4 TRBV5-1
CASSPPQGNTEAFF 14 TRBJ1-1 TRBV18
CASSVGQGGGYTF 13 TRBJ1-2 TRBV25-1
CASSPRVRTEAFF 13 TRBJ1-1 TRBV3-1/TRBV3-2
CASSLMAGKVEKLFF 15 TRBJ1-4 TRBV7-6
CASSPETSGSLYEQFF 16 TRBJ2-1 TRBV7-9
CASSWPTETSGNTIYF 16 TRBJ1-3 TRBV19
CASRILLRGPDTQYF 15 TRBJ2-3 TRBV2
CASSQDVLRGRGTGELFF 18 TRBJ2-2 TRBV14
CASSPPNGELFF 12 TRBJ2-2 TRBV7-3
CASSFGTSSHEQYF 14 TRBJ2-7 TRBV28
CASSHEKVAKNIQYF 15 TRBJ2-4 TRBV7-3
CASSRFSTPQREQGGGYTF 19 TRBJ1-2 TRBV2
CASSEEGTSIDSYEQYF 17 TRBJ2-7 TRBV2
CASSLVPQGIAHEQYF 16 TRBJ2-7 TRBV5-1
CASMSRRNTGELFF 14 TRBJ2-2 TRBV27
CASSLTQGADGYEQYF 16 TRBJ2-7 TRBV18
CASRTGTNYGYTF 13 TRBJ1-2 TRBV4-1
CASSSRSGRGDVDTQYF 17 TRBJ2-3 TRBV7-3
CASRSTVSGNTIYF 14 TRBJ1-3 TRBV2
CASSLQGAETQYF 13 TRBJ2-5 TRBV11-3
CASSLRAGGRGLETQYF 17 TRBJ2-5 TRBV11-3
CAWSVSIQVRTEAFF 15 TRBJ1-1 TRBV30
CASSLARGAGELFF 14 TRBJ2-2 TRBV7-8
CASSLDFTYEQYF 13 TRBJ2-7 TRBV7-8